This T cell receptor beta chain appears in the sequencing data of a study of T cells after yellow fever vaccination. Study observations and caveats: A large majority of primary-vaccination clones showed up again after the booster (roughly 95% CD4, 85% to 90% CD8).

The germline V and J ends were trimmed by 0 bases and 2 bases, with 6 bases remaining between them. This CDR3 is built from 14 residues. The germline V gene encodes CDR1 LNHDA and CDR2 SQIVND (reference sequence). To note about this clonotype: Its target is not known.

MiXCR, run by TCRdb on the 5' RACE reads, gives a single entry per CDR3 protein. The data show around 400,000 distinct CDR3 sequences, under 14% seen once. The TCR originated in a man aged 18 to 30 who received the YFV17D yellow fever vaccine. The chain joins TRBV19 to TRBJ2-3; TRBD2 is a possible D gene (5 bases). Sample: PBMCs, taken on the day of the first yellow fever vaccination. This CDR3 is CASSIEGVTDTQYF. The CDR3 DNA reads TGTGCCAGTAGTATAGAGGGAGTCACAGATACGCAGTATTTT.